This is a list of T cell receptor beta chains from one sample in a study of blood T cells in healthy people across ages. One entry per CDR3 protein results from TCRdb running MiXCR on the 5' RACE reads. The sample yields 1.4 million to 1.5 million distinct CDR3 sequences, around 42% seen once. The sample taken for sequencing was blood. The receptors were sampled from a woman between 18 and 30 years old in good health. Each CDR3 is given with its conserved first and last residue. D genes are given only for firm matches. Size is omitted from some rows. Given values are once, few, many or a class for expanded clones.

length | size | J | V | D | DNA | CDR3
19 | . | TRBJ2-1 | TRBV20-1 | TRBD2 | TGCAGTGCTAGAGCCTCCGGGACTAGCACCCCAGCAAGCTACAATGAGCAGTTCTTC | CSARASGTSTPASYNEQFF
15 | . | TRBJ2-7 | TRBV13 | TRBD1 | TGTGCCAGCAGCCGGACAGGGGGAAACTTCTACGAGCAGTACTTC | CASSRTGGNFYEQYF
15 | few | TRBJ2-7 | TRBV7-6 | . | TGTGCCAGCAGCCGTAGACTGGGCGATCACTACGAGCAGTACTTC | CASSRRLGDHYEQYF
16 | . | TRBJ1-4 | TRBV5-1 | TRBD1 | TGCGCCAGCAGCGACCGAATGACAGGGGGCAATGAAAAACTGTTTTTT | CASSDRMTGGNEKLFF
19 | . | TRBJ2-1 | TRBV20-1 | TRBD2 | TGCAGTGCTAGAGTTGGGCGAACGCGGGGGACCACTTACCAAGAGACCCAGTTCTTC | CSARVGRTRGTTYQETQFF
13 | . | TRBJ1-1 | TRBV21-1 | . | TGTGCCGGCCATCTACCAGGAGAAACTGAAGCTTTCTTT | CAGHLPGETEAFF
14 | . | TRBJ2-1 | TRBV20-1 | . | TGCAGTGCTACGATGGGCGGCCACCAAGAGACCCAGTTCTTC | CSATMGGHQETQFF
14 | few | TRBJ2-7 | TRBV3-1 | TRBD1 | TGTGCCAGCAGCGGACGGACAGGGGAGAACGAGCAGTACTTC | CASSGRTGENEQYF
17 | . | TRBJ2-1 | TRBV10-3 | . | TGTGCCATCAGTGAGGGTCTCGGGGACCACTCATCCAATGAGCAGTTCTTC | CAISEGLGDHSSNEQFF
17 | few | TRBJ2-3 | TRBV27 | TRBD2 | TGTGCCAGCAGTTTAACGGTTGCGGGAGTGGGCACAGATACGCAGTATTTT | CASSLTVAGVGTDTQYF
14 | few | TRBJ2-2 | TRBV5-1 | . | TGCGCCAGCAGCTCCGGGGAGTCCACCGGGGAGCTGTTTTTT | CASSSGESTGELFF
15 | . | TRBJ2-1 | TRBV6-5 | . | TGTGCCAGCACTCCGTACGGGACCCCCCACGGTGAGCAGTTCTTC | CASTPYGTPHGEQFF
14 | few | TRBJ2-1 | TRBV6-5 | . | TGTGCCAGCAGGGCAGGGCCCCTATACAATGAGCAGTTCTTC | CASRAGPLYNEQFF
16 | . | TRBJ2-1 | TRBV11-2 | TRBD2 | TGTGCCAGCAGCAAAACTAGCGGAAATTTATACAATGAGCAGTTCTTC | CASSKTSGNLYNEQFF
19 | few | TRBJ2-3 | TRBV7-8 | TRBD2 | TGTGCCAGCAGCTTCTACCCCCTGGCTAGCGGTCATACCACAGATACGCAGTATTTT | CASSFYPLASGHTTDTQYF
14 | few | TRBJ2-1 | TRBV6-1 | . | TGTGCCAGCAGTGAGGGGCTAGCTCGTGTTGAGCAGTTCTTC | CASSEGLARVEQFF
15 | . | TRBJ2-5 | TRBV25-1 | TRBD2 | TGTGCCAGCAGTGAACCAGGACTAGCGCGGGAGACCCAGTACTTC | CASSEPGLARETQYF
12 | . | TRBJ2-1 | TRBV29-1 | TRBD1 | TGCAGCGTTGAGGGACAGACCTACGAGCAGTTCTTC | CSVEGQTYEQFF
14 | few | TRBJ2-1 | TRBV20-1 | TRBD2 | TGCAGTGCAAAACCGGGACTAGCGGAGAAAGCGCAGTTCTTC | CSAKPGLAEKAQFF
16 | . | TRBJ1-2 | TRBV10-3 | . | TGTGCCATCAGTGAGTCCCTAGAGGAAGGAGGCTATGGCTACACCTTC | CAISESLEEGGYGYTF
16 | . | TRBJ2-1 | TRBV15 | . | TGTGCCACCAGCGACCTCTACAGGGTCGGCTACAATGAGCAGTTCTTC | CATSDLYRVGYNEQFF
16 | . | TRBJ2-1 | TRBV27 | . | TGTGCCAGCAGTACCCGACGGTTAAGCTCCTACAATGAGCAGTTCTTC | CASSTRRLSSYNEQFF
16 | . | TRBJ1-5 | TRBV20-1 | . | TGCAGTGCTAAGGGAACCGACGGGTATAGCAATCAGCCCCAGCATTTT | CSAKGTDGYSNQPQHF
18 | . | TRBJ2-1 | TRBV2 | TRBD2 | TGTGCCAGCCCCGGGACTAGCAAGGCTCCTACGCCGTACAATGAGCAGTTCTTC | CASPGTSKAPTPYNEQFF
14 | once | TRBJ2-5 | TRBV18 | . | TGTGCCAGCTCACCAGTTAGGTACCAAGAGACCCAGTACTTC | CASSPVRYQETQYF
13 | . | TRBJ2-5 | TRBV6-5 | TRBD2 | TGTGCCAGCACTAGCGGGGCCGGGGAGACCCAGTACTTC | CASTSGAGETQYF
15 | . | TRBJ1-1 | TRBV18 | TRBD1 | TGTGCCAGCTCTCCCGTCGACAGGGTGAACACTGAAGCTTTCTTT | CASSPVDRVNTEAFF
19 | . | TRBJ2-5 | TRBV4-1 | TRBD2 | TGCGCCAGCAGCCAAGGTTATAGGACTAGCGGGAGTCGGGAAGAGACCCAGTACTTC | CASSQGYRTSGSREETQYF
20 | . | TRBJ2-3 | TRBV4-2 | TRBD2 | TGTGCCAGCAGCCAAGTTGAGGCTAGCGGGGGTCTTCGACGCACAGATACGCAGTATTTT | CASSQVEASGGLRRTDTQYF
13 | . | TRBJ2-7 | TRBV2 | . | TGTGCCAGCAGTGAGTCGGCGGTTTACGAGCAGTACTTC | CASSESAVYEQYF
13 | few | TRBJ2-1 | TRBV20-1 | . | TGCAGTGCTAGAGATTCCGGAGTATTTGAGCAGTTCTTC | CSARDSGVFEQFF
15 | . | TRBJ2-3 | TRBV2 | . | TGTGCCAGCAGTCTGACAGAGTGGGCCCCAGATACGCAGTATTTT | CASSLTEWAPDTQYF
17 | . | TRBJ2-3 | TRBV20-1 | . | TGCAGTGCTACCTTATCCGATGTGCGGGTTTGGGCAGATACGCAGTATTTT | CSATLSDVRVWADTQYF
15 | . | TRBJ1-1 | TRBV3-1 | TRBD1 | TGTGCCAGCAGCCAACCTGGGACAGGGAGGGCTGAAGCTTTCTTT | CASSQPGTGRAEAFF
16 | few | TRBJ2-5 | TRBV20-1 | . | TGCAGTGCTAGAGAGGAGGGAGGGGGCAACTTCGAGACCCAGTACTTC | CSAREEGGGNFETQYF
14 | . | TRBJ2-7 | TRBV12-3/TRBV12-4 | . | TGTGCCAGCACCCCACTTGGGGGGCCCAACGAGCAGTACTTC | CASTPLGGPNEQYF
13 | . | TRBJ2-5 | TRBV29-1 | . | TGCAGCGTGTCAACGGGGTTCCAAGAGACCCAGTACTTC | CSVSTGFQETQYF
14 | . | TRBJ2-5 | TRBV6-1 | . | TGTGCCAGCACCCCGACAGGGAGGGAAGAGACCCAGTACTTC | CASTPTGREETQYF
16 | . | TRBJ1-2 | TRBV4-1 | . | TGCGCCAGCAGCCAGAGTAGGACACCTTTTAACTATGGCTACACCTTC | CASSQSRTPFNYGYTF
14 | few | TRBJ1-2 | TRBV20-1 | TRBD1 | TGCAGTGCTAGGGGAAGACAGGGAGGTTCGGGCTACACCTTC | CSARGRQGGSGYTF
18 | . | TRBJ2-3 | TRBV7-7 | . | TGTGCCAGCAGCTTACGAGCGTCCGTTAAACCTAGCACAGATACGCAGTATTTT | CASSLRASVKPSTDTQYF
16 | . | TRBJ2-7 | TRBV6-5 | TRBD1 | TGTGCCAGCAGTATGACAGCCGGGACAGGGAGCTACGAGCAGTACTTC | CASSMTAGTGSYEQYF
16 | few | TRBJ2-2 | TRBV5-1 | TRBD2 | TGCGCCAGCAGTTTTCCGGGACTAGGGAGCACCGGGGAGCTGTTTTTT | CASSFPGLGSTGELFF
17 | few | TRBJ2-6 | TRBV27 | TRBD1 | TGTGCCAGCAGTCAACCGGGACAGGGGTTCGGGGCCAACGTCCTGACTTTC | CASSQPGQGFGANVLTF
17 | . | TRBJ2-6 | TRBV7-9 | TRBD2 | TGTGCCAGCAGGCAGCGGGAGCTTCTTACTGGGGCCAACGTCCTGACTTTC | CASRQRELLTGANVLTF
15 | . | TRBJ2-3 | TRBV3-1 | TRBD2 | TGTGCCAGCAGCGGAACTAGCGGCCCGACAGATACGCAGTATTTT | CASSGTSGPTDTQYF
14 | . | TRBJ2-1 | TRBV5-1 | TRBD2 | TGCGCCAGCAGCTTGGCTAGCGGCCCCGATGAGCAGTTCTTC | CASSLASGPDEQFF
15 | . | TRBJ1-1 | TRBV18 | TRBD1 | TGTGCCAGCTCACCACAGGGGGCTATGAACACTGAAGCTTTCTTT | CASSPQGAMNTEAFF
14 | . | TRBJ2-5 | TRBV6-1 | . | TGTGCCAGCAGTGTGGGACACCCCAGCGTGACCCAGTACTTC | CASSVGHPSVTQYF
18 | few | TRBJ2-3 | TRBV4-1 | TRBD2 | TGCGCCAGCAGCTTCCCCCCGTTACTAGCGGGAGACACAGATACGCAGTATTTT | CASSFPPLLAGDTDTQYF
15 | . | TRBJ2-7 | TRBV4-2 | TRBD2 | TGTGCCAGCAGCCAACTCGGGAGCGGGGACTACGAGCAGTACTTC | CASSQLGSGDYEQYF
15 | . | TRBJ2-1 | TRBV14 | TRBD2 | TGTGCCAGCAGCCAAGTTAGCGGGAGGATATGGGAGCAGTTCTTC | CASSQVSGRIWEQFF
17 | . | TRBJ2-6 | TRBV9 | TRBD2 | TGTGCCAGCAGCGCCCTCGGGGGGGCGACTGGGGCCAACGTCCTGACTTTC | CASSALGGATGANVLTF
13 | . | TRBJ2-7 | TRBV5-6 | TRBD2 | TGTGCCAGCAACAACGGACTAGCATACGAGCAGTACTTC | CASNNGLAYEQYF
16 | . | TRBJ2-5 | TRBV11-2 | TRBD2 | TGTGCCAGCAGCCCACGAGGTAGCGGGAGGGACAATGAGCAGTACTTC | CASSPRGSGRDNEQYF
14 | . | TRBJ1-5 | TRBV3-1 | . | TGTGCCAGCAGCCAAGATAGAAGCCTCAAGCCCCAGCATTTT | CASSQDRSLKPQHF
15 | many | TRBJ2-7 | TRBV18 | TRBD1 | TGTGCCAGCAGCCCTCCGGGACAGGGCTCCTACGAGCAGTACTTC | CASSPPGQGSYEQYF